A selection of T cell receptor beta chains follows, all from one sample in a study of blood T cell repertoires in COVID-19. Repertoires were generated with immunoSEQ multiplex PCR, while TCRdb's copy carries only in-frame clones and drops some. The table includes approximately 85,000 clones, around nine tenths detected once. What was sequenced was peripheral blood. The receptors derive from a man aged 45-65 years with acute or convalescent COVID-19. The CDR3 runs from the conserved cysteine through the conserved F or W. Fields, in order: CDR3 protein, CDR3 DNA, D gene, J gene, clone size, V gene. D genes are given only for firm matches. Size is stated for part of the rows, as once, few or many counts, or as a class when the clone is expanded.

CASSLWGQLFYGYTF	TGTGCCAGCAGCCTGTGGGGACAGCTATTCTATGGCTACACCTTC	TRBD1	TRBJ1-2	.	TRBV5-6
CASSPGGTAFNAGLFF	TGTGCCAGCAGTCCTGGCGGGACAGCCTTTAATGCGGGACTGTTTTTT	TRBD1	TRBJ1-4	once	TRBV28
CASSLGGSGYEQYF	TGTGCCAGCAGCTTAGGAGGGAGCGGCTACGAGCAGTACTTC	.	TRBJ2-7	.	TRBV7-9
CASSRDRGYTEAFF	TGCGCCAGCAGCCGCGACAGGGGGTACACTGAAGCTTTCTTT	TRBD1	TRBJ1-1	.	TRBV5-1
CASSKEVGGGIQYF	.	.	TRBJ2-4	.	TRBV21-1
CASRATTGDYGYTF	TGTGCCAGCAGAGCCACAACAGGAGACTATGGCTACACCTTC	.	TRBJ1-2	.	TRBV2
CASSFSGGGDTQYF	TGTGCCAGCAGCTTTAGCGGGGGGGGAGATACGCAGTATTTT	TRBD2	TRBJ2-3	.	TRBV7-9
CASSGQDSLWETQYF	TGTGCCAGCAGCGGACAGGACAGCCTGTGGGAGACCCAGTACTTC	TRBD1	TRBJ2-5	.	TRBV7-9
CASSRVGEGNEQFF	TGTGCCAGCAGTAGGGTCGGGGAGGGCAATGAGCAGTTCTTC	TRBD2	TRBJ2-1	.	TRBV6-5
CASSLYGGGETEAFF	TGTGCCAGCAGCTTATATGGGGGAGGGGAAACTGAAGCTTTCTTT	.	TRBJ1-1	.	TRBV7-2
CASSVEAGPHSPLHF	TGTGCCAGCAGCGTAGAAGCAGGGCCTCATTCACCCCTCCACTTT	.	TRBJ1-6	.	TRBV9
CASSSSSSEQFF	TGTGCCAGCAGCTCTTCCTCCAGTGAGCAGTTCTTC	.	TRBJ2-1	.	TRBV7-9
CASSLQARNTEAFF	TGTGCCAGCAGTTTACAGGCCAGGAACACTGAAGCTTTCTTT	.	TRBJ1-1	once	TRBV28
CASSVGTTNTGELFF	TGTGCCAGCAGCGTAGGAACTACGAACACCGGGGAGCTGTTTTTT	.	TRBJ2-2	.	TRBV9
CASRGANEQFF	TGTGCCAGCAGAGGGGCTAATGAGCAGTTCTTC	.	TRBJ2-1	.	TRBV3-1/TRBV3-2
CASSPPSGWGTGELFF	TGTGCCAGCAGCCCCCCCTCGGGGTGGGGCACCGGGGAGCTGTTTTTT	.	TRBJ2-2	.	TRBV7-2
CATSFRTDRRETQYF	TGTGCCACCAGCTTCCGGACTGATAGGAGAGAGACCCAGTACTTC	.	TRBJ2-5	.	TRBV15
CASSPGQTANYGYTF	TGTGCCAGCAGTCCCGGACAGACAGCTAACTATGGCTACACCTTC	.	TRBJ1-2	.	TRBV28
CASSTTGTGFIQPQHF	TGTGCCAGTAGTACCACCGGGACAGGGTTTATTCAGCCCCAGCATTTT	TRBD1	TRBJ1-5	.	TRBV19
CASSLGGGQTGNTIYF	TGTGCCAGCAGCTTAGGGGGCGGACAGACTGGAAACACCATATATTTT	.	TRBJ1-3	.	TRBV7-2
CSVGGGNTEAFF	TGCAGCGTTGGAGGTGGTAACACTGAAGCTTTCTTT	.	TRBJ1-1	.	TRBV29-1
CSVEDPSGRSYNEQFF	TGCAGCGTTGAAGACCCTAGCGGGAGATCCTACAATGAGCAGTTCTTC	TRBD2	TRBJ2-1	.	TRBV29-1
CASSFVGSDEQFF	TGTGCCAGCAGTTTTGTGGGGAGTGATGAGCAGTTCTTC	.	TRBJ2-1	.	TRBV12-3/TRBV12-4
CASSLWGTVNQPQHF	TGTGCCAGCAGTTTATGGGGGACAGTCAATCAGCCCCAGCATTTT	TRBD1	TRBJ1-5	.	TRBV28
CASSRQPGGTNEKLFF	TGTGCCAGCAGCCGCCAGCCGGGGGGGACTAATGAAAAACTGTTTTTT	.	TRBJ1-4	few	TRBV9
CAAGRGNQPQHF	TGTGCCGCGGGACGGGGGAATCAGCCCCAGCATTTT	.	TRBJ1-5	.	TRBV19
CASPQNLRGSASYNSPLHF	TGTGCAAGTCCTCAAAACCTTAGGGGATCGGCTTCCTATAATTCACCCCTCCACTTT	.	TRBJ1-6	.	TRBV12-2
CASSSSPAGEGEQYF	TGTGCCAGCAGCTCCTCACCAGCGGGAGAGGGGGAGCAGTACTTC	TRBD2	TRBJ2-7	.	TRBV7-8
CASSVPLAGGQDTQYF	TGTGCCAGCAGTGTCCCACTAGCGGGGGGGCAAGATACGCAGTATTTT	TRBD2	TRBJ2-3	.	TRBV6-6
CASSPGLVEDTQYF	TGTGCCAGCTCCCCGGGACTAGTCGAAGATACGCAGTATTTT	TRBD2	TRBJ2-3	once	TRBV18
CATSRDLLESDNEQFF	TGTGCCACCAGCAGAGATCTATTAGAATCCGACAATGAGCAGTTCTTC	.	TRBJ2-1	.	TRBV15
CASSRAGTFTGELFF	TGTGCCAGCTCTAGGGCAGGGACTTTCACCGGGGAGCTGTTTTTT	.	TRBJ2-2	.	TRBV2
CASSVGTDPTDTQYF	TGTGCCAGTAGTGTCGGGACAGACCCTACAGATACGCAGTATTTT	TRBD1	TRBJ2-3	.	TRBV19
CASSLRPTGGWGYTF	TGTGCCAGCAGCTTGCGACCGACAGGGGGTTGGGGCTACACCTTC	TRBD1	TRBJ1-2	.	TRBV5-8